This TCR beta chain emerged from a study of T cell responses to AZD1222 COVID-19 vaccine. The study's findings and limits: Reportedly, nearly half the spike-specific TCRs target unmutated variant regions. Females outnumbered males among donors, who were mostly white British; clonal diversity was possibly underestimated. Dominant CD4 TCR responses targeted spike regions 160-218 and 743-854. Compared with day 0, the breadth and depth of the Spike-specific TCR repertoire rose significantly after two doses of AZD1222.

Sequenced by immunoSEQ multiplex PCR; TCRdb stores in-frame clones only, minus some. The table records some 83,000 clones, about 82% of them present only once. The germline gives CDR1 SGHVS, CDR2 FQNEAQ. After removal of 1 base from V and 1 base from J, the junction contained 4 bases not matched to a gene. CDR3 length equals 16 residues. This clone was detected only a few times. No antigen is known for it. The TCR was taken from an adult in good health. The gene calls are TRBV7-8 and TRBJ2-5, with 9 bases fitting TRBD1. This specimen was peripheral blood, taken on day 0 of AZD1222 vaccination. The DNA for the CDR3 is TGTGCCAGCAGCTTAGTGGGGACAGGGATCCAAGAGACCCAGTACTTC. It translates to CASSLVGTGIQETQYF.